The 30 T cell receptor beta chains given below trace back to one sample, sequenced in a study of PD-1 blockade in classical Hodgkin lymphoma. Repertoires were generated with immunoSEQ multiplex PCR, while TCRdb's copy carries only in-frame clones and drops some. The data hold 20,000 to 25,000 clones, with around 69% observed a single time. Each and every patient relapsed after autologous stem cell transplantation, and patients got differing brentuximab vedotin exposure. The sample here was peripheral blood mononuclear cells (PBMCs), taken at baseline. The source is a human donor with classical Hodgkin lymphoma.

This chain links TRBV28 with TRBJ2-7; D ambiguous. The germline V gene has CDR1 MDHEN and CDR2 SYDVKM. The CDR3 has 15 residues. V dropped 2 bases and J dropped 2 bases, with 13 bases sitting between them. The CDR3 protein is CASSLVALNPYEQYF. Written as DNA, the CDR3 is TGTGCCAGCAGTTTAGTGGCCTTAAATCCCTACGAGCAGTACTTC.

V usage is TRBV11-1 and J usage is TRBJ1-1; 8 nucleotides match TRBD1. This CDR3 comprises 15 residues. Trimming cost V 6 bases and J 0 bases; bases outside gene matches: 6. CDR1 SGHAT and CDR2 FQDESV come from the germline V gene (reference sequence). The CDR3 region has the DNA TGTGCCAGCAGTCCGGACAGGGCCATGAACACTGAAGCTTTCTTT. As protein: CASSPDRAMNTEAFF.

This chain joins TRBV9 and TRBJ2-2; 10 nucleotides agree with TRBD1. The CDR3 is made up of 15 amino acids. The J segment lost 6 bases and the V segment lost 3 bases, leaving 5 bases of the junction unmatched. CDR1 is SGDLS, CDR2 YYNGEE, per germline. CDR3 bases: TGTGCCAGCAGCGGTGGACAGGGGGGCGCCGGGGAGCTGTTTTTT. This translates into CASSGGQGGAGELFF.

The chain carries TRBV7-2 and TRBJ1-4; no definite D call. The CDR3 totals 13 residues. Germline CDR1 reads SGHTA; CDR2 reads FQGNSA. V shed 1 base and J shed 10 bases, with 10 bases lying between them. The CDR3 DNA follows: TGTGCCAGCAGCTTAGACGGCCTGGGAAAACTGTTTTTT. Amino acids: CASSLDGLGKLFF.

The chain joins TRBV28 to TRBJ2-7; D tentatively reads TRBD1 or TRBD2 (7 bases each). This CDR3 contains 14 residues. V gave up 4 bases and J gave up 3 bases, with 13 bases separating them. Germline assignment: CDR1 MDHEN and CDR2 SYDVKM. CDR3 in amino acids: CASSSSGGDYEQYF. CDR3 DNA: TGTGCCAGCAGTTCATCAGGGGGGGACTACGAGCAGTACTTC.

This chain uses TRBV7-3 with TRBJ2-1, with D maybe TRBD2 (5 bases). Trimming left V 2 bases short and J 6 bases short, with 14 bases between. This CDR3 has 15 residues. Looked up from germline, CDR1 is SGHTA and CDR2 is FQGTGA. CDR3: CASSLAGGQCNEQFF. In DNA, the CDR3 is TGTGCCAGCAGCTTAGCGGGTGGGCAGTGCAATGAGCAGTTCTTC.

The chain links TRBV18 to TRBJ2-4; D gene uncertain. Trimming stripped 5 bases from V and 1 base from J, with 6 bases between. CDR3 length: 13 amino acids. The V gene's germline CDR1 is KGHSH and CDR2 LQKENI. CDR3 sequence (DNA): TGTGCCAGCTCAGCCACGGCCAAAAACATTCAGTACTTC. Translated: CASSATAKNIQYF.

The V and J genes are TRBV10-3 and TRBJ2-2; D call uncertain. This CDR3 spans 12 amino acids. The ends were cut back, 9 bases at V and 5 bases at J, with 10 bases in the middle. Germline loops: CDR1 ENHRY, CDR2 SYGVKD. This CDR3 is CAMLVSTGELFF. The DNA for the CDR3 is TGTGCCATGCTAGTTTCGACCGGGGAGCTGTTTTTT.

CDR3 coding DNA: TGTGCCAGCAGCTTGGCCCGCCGGACGGGGAACACTGAAGCTTTCTTT. As protein: CASSLARRTGNTEAFF. V gene TRBV5-4 combines with J gene TRBJ1-1; D is unclear. Trimming removed 0 bases from V and 1 base from J, with 13 bases in between. CDR1 and CDR2 (germline): SGHNT, YYREEE (reference sequence). The CDR3 extends over 16 amino acids.

The chain is built from TRBV6-6 and TRBJ2-7; 9 bases are shared with TRBD1. The CDR3 runs to 13 residues. From germline, CDR1 is MNHNY and CDR2 SVGAGI (reference sequence). V lost 5 bases to trimming and J lost 9 bases; unmatched junction nucleotides: 8. The CDR3, as DNA: TGTGCCAGCAGTGCCGGACAGGGGAAGGGGCAGTACTTC. Translating gives CASSAGQGKGQYF.

The J gene is TRBJ1-3, the V gene TRBV6-5; D unclear. Germline V gene data show CDR1 as MNHEY and CDR2 as SVGAGI. There are 15 residues in the CDR3. V was clipped by 6 bases and J by 0 bases, with 12 bases between them. The CDR3 spells CASSLGRISGNTIYF. The CDR3, as DNA: TGTGCCAGCAGCCTTGGACGGATCTCTGGAAACACCATATATTTT.

The rearrangement joins TRBV14 to TRBJ1-1, with 7 bases identical to TRBD1. CDR1 is SGHDN and CDR2 is FVKESK in the germline V gene. The CDR3 is made up of 14 amino acids. V shed 3 bases and J 6 bases; nucleotides not matched to a gene: 7. DNA for the CDR3: TGTGCCAGCAGCCAGACAGGGTTAGGTGCTGAAGCTTTCTTT. Its protein is CASSQTGLGAEAFF.

The chain is built from TRBV27 and TRBJ2-5; 9 bases are shared with TRBD1. Germline CDR1 is MNHEY and CDR2 is SMNVEV (reference sequence). Germline trimming cut 8 bases from V and 4 bases from J; bases unmatched to any gene: 11. The CDR3 length is 15 residues. The CDR3 loop is CASGEKTGGRETQYF. CDR3 in DNA: TGTGCCAGCGGGGAAAAAACAGGGGGCCGAGAGACCCAGTACTTC.

This clone was observed a handful of times. The chain joins TRBV2 to TRBJ1-5, with D possibly matching TRBD1 (6 bases). This CDR3 has 15 residues. Germline assignment: CDR1 SNHLY and CDR2 FYNNEI. V was shortened by 5 bases and J by 2 bases, with 13 bases between the two germline ends. CDR3 residues: CASSTQGKGNQPQHF. The DNA for the CDR3 is TGTGCCAGCAGTACACAGGGAAAGGGCAATCAGCCCCAGCATTTT.

The chain links TRBV7-2 to TRBJ2-1; 13 nucleotides line up with TRBD2. After removal of 5 bases from V and 6 bases from J, the junction contained 4 bases not matched to a gene. The germline CDR1 and CDR2 sequences are SGHTA and FQGNSA. The CDR3 is 15 residues long. As DNA, the CDR3 is TGTGCCAGCAGCAAGGGACTAGCGGGGATCAATGAGCAGTTCTTC. This encodes CASSKGLAGINEQFF.

CDR3 sequence reads: CASSLLVGQPQHF. In DNA form, the CDR3 reads TGTGCCAGTAGCCTTTTGGTGGGTCAGCCCCAGCATTTT. This chain connects TRBV19 to TRBJ1-5; no definite D call. V was trimmed by 6 bases and J by 6 bases, leaving 12 bases between them. Per the germline V gene, CDR1 is LNHDA and CDR2 is SQIVND (reference sequence). CDR3 length: 13 residues.

The genes are TRBV11-1 and TRBJ2-7, with D perhaps matching TRBD1 (5 bases). V was cut by 6 bases and J by 4 bases, with 10 bases left in between. The CDR3 extends over 12 amino acids. Per the germline V gene, CDR1 is SGHAT and CDR2 is FQDESV (reference sequence). CDR3 sequence: CASSGTGYEQYF. The CDR3 region has the DNA TGTGCCAGCAGTGGTACAGGTTACGAGCAGTACTTC.

The chain employs TRBV15 and TRBJ1-1; 7 positions agree with TRBD1. CDR1 and CDR2 from the germline V gene are LNHNV and YYDKDF (reference sequence). The CDR3 loop spans 15 amino acids. V dropped 5 bases and J dropped 4; count of bases not matched to a gene: 10. The CDR3 DNA follows: TGTGCCACCAGCGTTGAATACAGGGGTGGCACTGAAGCTTTCTTT. Its protein is CATSVEYRGGTEAFF.

This clone was detected once. The chain has TRBV19 and TRBJ2-5; D gene unclear. CDR1 LNHDA and CDR2 SQIVND come from the germline V gene (reference sequence). V lost 3 bases to trimming and J lost 5 bases, with 10 bases between them. The CDR3 has 13 residues. CDR3 sequence (DNA): TGTGCCAGTAGTATTAGGTGGCGGGAGACCCAGTACTTC. Translating it yields CASSIRWRETQYF.

This clone turned up a few times. The V and J genes are TRBV29-1 and TRBJ1-2; D not resolved. Germline V CDR1 and CDR2: SQVTM, ANQGSEA. The CDR3 runs 12 residues. With 7 bases removed from V and 8 bases from J, the gap between germline ends came to 17 bases. The CDR3 DNA is TGCAGCGCCGATCCCTCGGGTCTAGGCTACACCTTC. Translating it yields CSADPSGLGYTF.

The rearrangement joins TRBV6-5 to TRBJ1-4; 9 bases line up with TRBD1. CDR1 and CDR2 from the germline V gene are MNHEY and SVGAGI. The CDR3 has 14 residues. J lost 4 bases, V lost 6 bases, and 3 bases had no gene match. Here the CDR3 reads CASRKGQGNEKLFF. CDR3 nucleotide sequence: TGTGCCAGCAGAAAGGGACAGGGTAATGAAAAACTGTTTTTT.

This clone occurred a few times. V is TRBV6-6 and J is TRBJ2-3, with 8 bases that match TRBD1. CDR1 MNHNY and CDR2 SVGAGI come from the germline V gene (reference sequence). With 7 bases clipped from V and 3 bases from J, the junction kept 9 bases outside the gene matches. The length of the CDR3 is 15 residues. The CDR3 DNA reads TGTGCCAGCATTTTAGACAGGGGTCGAACAGATACGCAGTATTTT. Translation gives CASILDRGRTDTQYF.

V is TRBV28 and J is TRBJ2-3; TRBD2 might be the D (5 bases). The germline V gene has CDR1 MDHEN and CDR2 SYDVKM. Trimming removed 4 bases from V and 0 bases from J, with 17 bases in between. This CDR3 comprises 17 residues. The CDR3: CASSSESKDSSTDTQYF. The CDR3 DNA is TGTGCCAGCAGTTCCGAATCCAAGGACTCTAGCACAGATACGCAGTATTTT.

V and J are TRBV27 and TRBJ2-7; D perhaps matches TRBD2 (5 bases). The CDR3 consists of 16 residues. Germline values: CDR1 MNHEY, CDR2 SMNVEV (reference sequence). The ends were cut back, 0 bases at V and 6 bases at J, with 18 bases in the middle. CDR3 residues: CASSLSRLGKDSEQYV. The CDR3 DNA is TGTGCCAGCAGTTTATCCAGGCTTGGGAAGGACTCCGAGCAGTACGTC.

This rearrangement joins TRBV4-2 to TRBJ1-5, with D perhaps matching TRBD1 (5 bases). Germline V gene sequence: CDR1 LGHNA, CDR2 YNFKEQ. Trimming pared 4 bases from V and 6 bases from J, leaving 16 bases between. CDR3 size: 15 residues. CDR3: CASSPSYGTGQPQHF. The CDR3 bases are TGTGCCAGCAGCCCATCCTATGGGACGGGTCAGCCCCAGCATTTT.

This clone appeared a few times. V usage is TRBV19 and J usage is TRBJ2-7; D uncertain. CDR3 length: 14 amino acids. Per germline, CDR1 LNHDA and CDR2 SQIVND (reference sequence). V was cut by 4 bases and J by 6 bases, with 16 bases left in between. The CDR3 DNA reads TGTGCCAGTAGTAGGGCGGACGCTACTTCCGAGCAGTACTTC. Translated, it gives CASSRADATSEQYF.

This chain joins TRBV23-1 and TRBJ2-1; 12 bases are a match to TRBD2. TRBV23-1 is noted as an ORF with a role that remains uncertain. The CDR3 contains 17 residues. V shed 4 bases, J shed 3 bases, and the junction held 7 bases outside the gene matches. CDR3 sequence (DNA): TGCGCCAGCAGTCGGGCTAGCGGGGGGGCTGACTACAATGAGCAGTTCTTC. Residues: CASSRASGGADYNEQFF.

This CDR3 reads CASSSAGHKSDEQFF. The CDR3 DNA reads as TGCGCCAGCAGCTCCGCCGGTCACAAAAGCGATGAGCAGTTCTTC. This rearrangement joins TRBV5-1 to TRBJ2-1; D unresolved. Trimming left V 3 bases short and J 8 bases short, with 18 bases between. The germline gives CDR1 SGHRS, CDR2 YFSETQ. CDR3 length: 15 amino acids. Together with reference TRBV5-1 and TRBJ2-1, the CDR3 gives the full variable domain: KAGVTQTPRYLIKTRGQQVTLSCSPISGHRSVSWYQQTPGQGLQFLFEYFSETQRNKGNFPGRFSGRQFSNSRSEMNVSTLELGDSALYLCASSSAGHKSDEQFFGPGTRLTVL.

The V call is TRBV7-2, the J call TRBJ2-1; D call uncertain. The CDR3 length is 15 residues. In germline, CDR1 is SGHTA, CDR2 FQGNSA. The V end lost 5 bases, the J end lost 0 bases, and 11 bases lay between the germline ends. For the CDR3, the DNA is TGTGCCAGCAGCCCTAGGGTAAGCTCCTACAATGAGCAGTTCTTC. Protein: CASSPRVSSYNEQFF.

The chain uses TRBV6-5 and TRBJ1-5; D uncertain. This CDR3 has 16 amino acids. CDR1 and CDR2 from the germline V gene are MNHEY and SVGAGI. Trimming removed 4 bases at V and 0 bases at J, with 13 bases between. The CDR3 sequence: CASSFRRGISNQPQHF. The CDR3 nucleotides are TGTGCCAGCAGTTTCCGTCGAGGGATTAGCAATCAGCCCCAGCATTTT.